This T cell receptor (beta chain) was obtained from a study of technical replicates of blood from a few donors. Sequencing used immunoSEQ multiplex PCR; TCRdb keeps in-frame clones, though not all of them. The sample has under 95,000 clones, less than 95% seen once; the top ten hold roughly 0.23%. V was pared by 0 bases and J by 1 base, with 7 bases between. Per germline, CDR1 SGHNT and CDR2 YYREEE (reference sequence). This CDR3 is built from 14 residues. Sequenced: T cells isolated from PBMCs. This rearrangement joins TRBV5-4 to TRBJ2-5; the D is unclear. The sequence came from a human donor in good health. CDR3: CASSLARSQETQYF. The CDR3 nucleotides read TGTGCCAGCAGCTTGGCCCGCAGCCAAGAGACCCAGTACTTC. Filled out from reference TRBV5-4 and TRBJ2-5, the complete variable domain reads ETGVTQSPTHLIKTRGQQVTLRCSSQSGHNTVSWYQQALGQGPQFIFQYYREEENGRGNFPPRFSGLQFPNYSSELNVNALELDDSALYLCASSLARSQETQYFGPGTRLLVL.